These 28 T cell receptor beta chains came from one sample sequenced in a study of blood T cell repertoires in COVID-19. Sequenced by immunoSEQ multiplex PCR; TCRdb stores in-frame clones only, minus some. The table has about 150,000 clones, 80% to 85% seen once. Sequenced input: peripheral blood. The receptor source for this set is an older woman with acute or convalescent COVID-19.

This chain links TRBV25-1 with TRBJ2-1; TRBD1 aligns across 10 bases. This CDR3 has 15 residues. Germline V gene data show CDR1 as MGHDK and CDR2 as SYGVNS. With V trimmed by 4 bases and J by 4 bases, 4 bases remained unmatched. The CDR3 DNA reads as TGTGCCAGCAGTGTGCCGGGACAGGGGTACAATGAGCAGTTCTTC. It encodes CASSVPGQGYNEQFF.

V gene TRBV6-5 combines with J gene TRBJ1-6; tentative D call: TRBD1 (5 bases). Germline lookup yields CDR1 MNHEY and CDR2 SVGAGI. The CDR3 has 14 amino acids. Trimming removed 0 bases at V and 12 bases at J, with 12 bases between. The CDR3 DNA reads TGTGCCAGCAGTTACTCCAGGGCGTACGAACCCCTCCACTTT. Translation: CASSYSRAYEPLHF.

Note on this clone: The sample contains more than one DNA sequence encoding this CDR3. CDR3 amino acids: CASSSTGRAGNTIYF. For the CDR3, the DNA is TGTGCCAGCAGTTCCACAGGGAGAGCTGGAAACACCATATATTTT. The chain recombines TRBV6-5 with TRBJ1-3; tentative D call: TRBD1 (6 bases). The germline V and J ends were trimmed by 4 bases and 2 bases, with 12 bases remaining between them. Germline V gene lookup returns CDR1 MNHEY and CDR2 SVGAGI. This CDR3 spans 15 amino acids.

This chain's CDR3 is CASSLGPGRLYEQYF. Here the CDR3 DNA reads TGTGCCAGCAGCTTAGGACCAGGCAGGCTGTACGAGCAGTACTTC. The chain joins TRBV7-9 to TRBJ2-7; D is unresolved. Germline V CDR1 and CDR2: SEHNR, FQNEAQ (reference sequence). The V gene lost 1 base and the J gene lost 4 bases, with 14 bases spanning the gap. This CDR3 has 15 residues.

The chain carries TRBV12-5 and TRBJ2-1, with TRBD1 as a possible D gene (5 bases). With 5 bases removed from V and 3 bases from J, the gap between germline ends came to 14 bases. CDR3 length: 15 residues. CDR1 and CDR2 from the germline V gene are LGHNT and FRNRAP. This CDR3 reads CASGLGQTSYNEQFF. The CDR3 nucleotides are TGTGCTAGTGGTCTCGGACAAACCAGCTACAATGAGCAGTTCTTC.

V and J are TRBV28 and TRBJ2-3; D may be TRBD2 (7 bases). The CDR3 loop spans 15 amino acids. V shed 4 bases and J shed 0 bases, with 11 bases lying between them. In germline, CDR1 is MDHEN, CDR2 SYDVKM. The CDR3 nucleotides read TGTGCCAGCAGTTCGGCGGGGGCGAGCACAGATACGCAGTATTTT. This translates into CASSSAGASTDTQYF.

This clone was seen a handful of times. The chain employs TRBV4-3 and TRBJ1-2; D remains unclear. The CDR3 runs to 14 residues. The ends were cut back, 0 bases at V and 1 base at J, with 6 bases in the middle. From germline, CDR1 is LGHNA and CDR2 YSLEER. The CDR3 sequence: CASSQDNSNYGYTF. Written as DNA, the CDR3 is TGCGCCAGCAGCCAAGATAACAGTAACTATGGCTACACCTTC.

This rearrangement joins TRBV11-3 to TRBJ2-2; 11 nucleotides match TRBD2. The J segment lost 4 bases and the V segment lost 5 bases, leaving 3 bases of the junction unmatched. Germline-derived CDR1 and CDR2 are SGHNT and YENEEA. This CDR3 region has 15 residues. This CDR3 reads CASSLAGGLTGELFF. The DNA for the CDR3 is TGTGCCAGCAGCCTAGCGGGGGGCCTCACCGGGGAGCTGTTTTTT.

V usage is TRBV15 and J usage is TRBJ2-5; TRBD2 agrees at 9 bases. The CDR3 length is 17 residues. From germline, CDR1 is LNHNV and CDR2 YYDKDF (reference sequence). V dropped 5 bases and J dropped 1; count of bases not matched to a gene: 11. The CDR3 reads CATSAPTGGGGQETQYF. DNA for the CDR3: TGTGCCACCAGCGCGCCGACAGGCGGGGGGGGCCAAGAGACCCAGTACTTC.

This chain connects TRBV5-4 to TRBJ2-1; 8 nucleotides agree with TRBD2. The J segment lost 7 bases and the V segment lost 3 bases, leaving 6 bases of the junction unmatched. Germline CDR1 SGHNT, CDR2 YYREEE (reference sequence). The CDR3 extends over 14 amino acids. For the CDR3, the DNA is TGTGCCAGCAGCTCCGGGGGGGCTCGAAATGAGCAGTTCTTC. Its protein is CASSSGGARNEQFF.

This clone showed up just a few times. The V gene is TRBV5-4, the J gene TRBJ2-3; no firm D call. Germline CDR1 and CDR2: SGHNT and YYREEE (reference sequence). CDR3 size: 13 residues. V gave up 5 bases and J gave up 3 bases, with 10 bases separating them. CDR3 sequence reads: CASSGFDTDTQYF. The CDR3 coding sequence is TGTGCCAGCAGTGGCTTCGATACAGATACGCAGTATTTT.

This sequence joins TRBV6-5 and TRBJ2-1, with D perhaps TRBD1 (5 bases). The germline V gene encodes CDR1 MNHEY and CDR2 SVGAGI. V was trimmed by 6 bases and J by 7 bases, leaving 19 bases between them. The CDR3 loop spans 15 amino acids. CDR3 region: CASRPGQRLRNEQFF. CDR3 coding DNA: TGTGCCAGCAGACCCGGACAACGACTCAGAAATGAGCAGTTCTTC.

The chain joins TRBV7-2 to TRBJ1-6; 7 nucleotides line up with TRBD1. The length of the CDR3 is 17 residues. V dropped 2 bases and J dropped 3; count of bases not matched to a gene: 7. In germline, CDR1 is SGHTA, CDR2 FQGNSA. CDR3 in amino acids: CASSLKATGHYNSPLHF. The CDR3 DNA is TGTGCCAGCAGCTTAAAGGCGACAGGGCACTATAATTCACCCCTCCACTTT. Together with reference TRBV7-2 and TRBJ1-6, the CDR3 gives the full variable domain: GAGVSQSPSNKVTEKGKDVELRCDPISGHTALYWYRQSLGQGLEFLIYFQGNSAPDKSGLPSDRFSAERTGGSVSTLTIQRTQQEDSAVYLCASSLKATGHYNSPLHFGNGTRLTVT.

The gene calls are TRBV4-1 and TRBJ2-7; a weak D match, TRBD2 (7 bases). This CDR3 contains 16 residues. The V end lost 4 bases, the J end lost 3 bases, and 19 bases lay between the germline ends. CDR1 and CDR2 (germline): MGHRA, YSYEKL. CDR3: CASSPYYGGTLYEQYF. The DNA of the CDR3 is TGCGCCAGCAGCCCCTACTACGGGGGGACACTCTACGAGCAGTACTTC.

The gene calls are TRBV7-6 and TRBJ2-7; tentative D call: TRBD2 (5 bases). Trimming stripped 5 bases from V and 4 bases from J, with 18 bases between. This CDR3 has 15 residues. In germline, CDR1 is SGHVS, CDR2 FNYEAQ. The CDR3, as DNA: TGTGCCAGCAGCCGAAATCGGGGAACGGCATACGAGCAGTACTTC. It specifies CASSRNRGTAYEQYF. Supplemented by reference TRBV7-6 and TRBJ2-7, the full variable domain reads GAGVSQSPRYKVTKRGQDVALRCDPISGHVSLYWYRQALGQGPEFLTYFNYEAQQDKSGLPNDRFSAERPEGSISTLTIQRTEQRDSAMYRCASSRNRGTAYEQYFGPGTRLTVT.

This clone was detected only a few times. The CDR3 protein is CASSHRGGFGYTF. The CDR3 nucleotides are TGCGCCAGCAGCCATAGAGGGGGCTTTGGCTACACCTTC. The rearrangement uses TRBV4-1 and TRBJ1-2, with 7 bases matching TRBD1. V shed 3 bases, J shed 7 bases, and the junction held 5 bases outside the gene matches. This CDR3 comprises 13 residues. Germline V CDR1 and CDR2: MGHRA, YSYEKL.

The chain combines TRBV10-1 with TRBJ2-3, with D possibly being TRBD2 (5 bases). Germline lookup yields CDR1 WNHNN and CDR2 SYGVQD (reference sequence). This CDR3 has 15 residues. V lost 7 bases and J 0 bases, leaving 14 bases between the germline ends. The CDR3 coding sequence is TGCGCCAGCATCAAGGACTGGGCTAGCACAGATACGCAGTATTTT. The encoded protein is CASIKDWASTDTQYF.

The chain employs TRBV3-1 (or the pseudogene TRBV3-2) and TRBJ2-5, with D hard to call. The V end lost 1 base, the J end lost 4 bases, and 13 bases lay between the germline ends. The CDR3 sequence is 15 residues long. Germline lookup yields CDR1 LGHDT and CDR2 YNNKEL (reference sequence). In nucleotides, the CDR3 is TGTGCCAGCAGCCAAGGTATAAATCAGGCAGAGACCCAGTACTTC. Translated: CASSQGINQAETQYF.

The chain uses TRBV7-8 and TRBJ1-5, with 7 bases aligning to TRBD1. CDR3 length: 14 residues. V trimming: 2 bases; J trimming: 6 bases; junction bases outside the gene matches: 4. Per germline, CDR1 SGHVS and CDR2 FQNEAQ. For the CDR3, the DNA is TGTGCCAGCAGCTTATCAGGGGGGATTCAGCCCCAGCATTTT. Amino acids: CASSLSGGIQPQHF. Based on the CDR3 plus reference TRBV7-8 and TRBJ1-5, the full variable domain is GAGVSQSPRYKVAKRGQDVALRCDPISGHVSLFWYQQALGQGPEFLTYFQNEAQLDKSGLPSDRFFAERPEGSVSTLKIQRTQQEDSAVYLCASSLSGGIQPQHFGDGTRLSIL.

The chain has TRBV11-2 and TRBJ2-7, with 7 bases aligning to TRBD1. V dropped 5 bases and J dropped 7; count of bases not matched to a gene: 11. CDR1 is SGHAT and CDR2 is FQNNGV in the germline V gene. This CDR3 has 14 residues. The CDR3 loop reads CASSPPTGISEQYF. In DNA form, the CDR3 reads TGTGCCAGCAGCCCTCCGACAGGGATTTCTGAGCAGTACTTC.

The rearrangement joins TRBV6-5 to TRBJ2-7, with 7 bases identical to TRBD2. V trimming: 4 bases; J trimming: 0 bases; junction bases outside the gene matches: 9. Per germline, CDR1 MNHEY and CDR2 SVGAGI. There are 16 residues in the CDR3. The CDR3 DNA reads TGTGCCAGCAGTTCCTTCCGCGGGGGATACTCCTACGAGCAGTACTTC. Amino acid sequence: CASSSFRGGYSYEQYF.

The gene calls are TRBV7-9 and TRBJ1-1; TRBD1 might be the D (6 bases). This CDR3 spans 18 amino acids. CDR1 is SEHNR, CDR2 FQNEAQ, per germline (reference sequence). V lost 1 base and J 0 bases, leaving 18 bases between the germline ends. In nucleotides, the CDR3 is TGTGCCAGCAGCTTAGGAACAGGGCCCTATTTTCTGAACACTGAAGCTTTCTTT. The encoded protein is CASSLGTGPYFLNTEAFF.

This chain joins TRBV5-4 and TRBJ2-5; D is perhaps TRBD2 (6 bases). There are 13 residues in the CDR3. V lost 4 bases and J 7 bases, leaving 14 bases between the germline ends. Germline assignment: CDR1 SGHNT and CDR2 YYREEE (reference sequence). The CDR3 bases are TGTGCCAGCAGCCGGGACTCCGGGGGGACCCAGTACTTC. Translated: CASSRDSGGTQYF.

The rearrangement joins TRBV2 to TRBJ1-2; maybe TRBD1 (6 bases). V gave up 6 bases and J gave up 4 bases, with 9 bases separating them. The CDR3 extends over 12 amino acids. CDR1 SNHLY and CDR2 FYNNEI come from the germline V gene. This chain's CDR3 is CASRGQSYGYTF. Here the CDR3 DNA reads TGTGCCAGCAGAGGACAGTCCTATGGCTACACCTTC. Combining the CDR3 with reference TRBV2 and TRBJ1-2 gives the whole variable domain EPEVTQTPSHQVTQMGQEVILRCVPISNHLYFYWYRQILGQKVEFLVSFYNNEISEKSEIFDDQFSVERPDGSNFTLKIRSTKLEDSAMYFCASRGQSYGYTFGSGTRLTVV.

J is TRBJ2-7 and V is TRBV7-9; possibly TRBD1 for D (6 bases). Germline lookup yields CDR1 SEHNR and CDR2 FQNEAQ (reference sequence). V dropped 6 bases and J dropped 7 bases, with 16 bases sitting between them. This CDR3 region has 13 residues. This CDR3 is CASSRDQGWEQYF. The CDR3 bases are TGTGCCAGCAGTCGCGACCAGGGGTGGGAGCAGTACTTC. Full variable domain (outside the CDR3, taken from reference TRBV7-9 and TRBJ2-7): DTGVSQNPRHKITKRGQNVTFRCDPISEHNRLYWYRQTLGQGPEFLTYFQNEAQLEKSRLLSDRFSAERPKGSFSTLEIQRTEQGDSAMYLCASSRDQGWEQYFGPGTRLTVT.

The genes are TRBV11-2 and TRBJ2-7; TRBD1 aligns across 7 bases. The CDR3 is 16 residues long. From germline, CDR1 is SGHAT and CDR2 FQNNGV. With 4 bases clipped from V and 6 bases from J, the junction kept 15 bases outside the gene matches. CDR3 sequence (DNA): TGTGCCAGCAGCTCGGCCGGGACAGCGGCGGTTCGCGAGCAGTACTTC. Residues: CASSSAGTAAVREQYF.

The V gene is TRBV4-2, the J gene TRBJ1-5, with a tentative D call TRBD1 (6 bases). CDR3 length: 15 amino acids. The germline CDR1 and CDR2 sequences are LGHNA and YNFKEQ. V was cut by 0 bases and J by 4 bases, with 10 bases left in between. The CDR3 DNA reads TGTGCCAGCAGCCAAGATTGGACAGCAAATCAGCCCCAGCATTTT. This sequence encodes CASSQDWTANQPQHF.

This CDR3 reads CASSLERGTYGYTF. The CDR3 DNA follows: TGTGCCAGCAGCTTAGAGAGGGGGACCTATGGCTACACCTTC. This chain connects TRBV11-2 to TRBJ1-2; D may be TRBD1 (6 bases). CDR1 and CDR2 (germline): SGHAT, FQNNGV. The CDR3 has 14 residues. The V end lost 0 bases, the J end lost 4 bases, and 9 bases lay between the germline ends.